The TCR beta chain described here comes from a study of shared clonotypes between healthy human individuals. Study-level information: There were three CD4 naive, three CD4 memory, two CD8 naive and one CD8 memory plates per donor.

Naive CD8 cells, CD45RO-negative and positively selected for CCR7, excluded terminally differentiated effector memory CD45RA+ cells. The authors ran the assay at deep level. Each PCR replicate from the sorted subsets contained about 210 ng DNA, which is 30,000 or so T cell genomes. This table comes from immunoSEQ multiplex PCR, and its TCRdb copy is limited to in-frame clones, with some not included. The sample consists of 2 million or so clones, less than 95% of them appearing once. To note about this clone: Its target is unknown.

The study, taken as a whole, reports: Naive CD4 clonotypes overlapped across a handful of donors at roughly 5%.

Sequencing input: naive CD8+ T cells sorted from blood. This receptor was identified in a man aged 18 to 35 in good health.

The CDR3 nucleotides are TGTGCCAGCAGTTTTCAAGGGGTTAGTGGCTACACCTTC. The encoded protein is CASSFQGVSGYTF. The chain joins TRBV27 to TRBJ1-2, with TRBD1 as a possible D gene (5 bases). The CDR3 totals 13 residues. The V end lost 3 bases, the J end lost 7 bases, and 12 bases lay between the germline ends. Germline V CDR1 and CDR2: MNHEY, SMNVEV (reference sequence).